This T cell receptor beta chain derives from a study of blood T cell repertoires in COVID-19. Study-level information: The cDNA or gDNA used as material had been derived from T cells, B-cell-depleted T cells, or PBMCs.

As originally analysed: Counts of nucleated cells, estimated from reference gene primer amplification, were obtained. Clones were read by immunoSEQ multiplex PCR, and TCRdb kept only the in-frame ones, dropping some. The DNA gave D and trimming, while V, J and clone size come from that table. The sample has some 100,000 clones, 70% to 90% seen once. The germline CDR1 and CDR2 sequences are KGHSH and LQKENI. This CDR3 is built from 16 residues. V shed 4 bases, J shed 1 base, and the junction held 8 bases outside the gene matches. The V call is TRBV18, the J call TRBJ2-5; 8 bases are shared with TRBD1. The receptor was isolated from a human donor in a cohort sampled during active COVID-19. The specimen was peripheral blood. Here the CDR3 reads CASSQDFGQGQETQYF. The CDR3 DNA reads TGTGCCAGCTCACAAGACTTCGGACAGGGCCAAGAGACCCAGTACTTC.